Shown below are 28 T cell receptor beta chains from a single sample sequenced in a study of cytomegalovirus exposure and HLA in healthy donors. With 60 Vbeta and 13 Jbeta primers, the PCR was carried out. Profiling relied on immunoSEQ multiplex PCR, and the TCRdb table lists in-frame clones only, not all of them. Here the sample spans some 150,000 clones, roughly 77% being singletons. Sample: PBMCs. Receptor source: a man aged 30-40 years in good health and CMV-seropositive.

The chain joins TRBV15 to TRBJ2-4, with TRBD2 matching 11 bases. Losses at the gene ends were 2 bases for V and 8 bases for J; bases not matched to a gene: 8. The CDR3 is made up of 16 amino acids. Germline-derived CDR1 and CDR2 are LNHNV and YYDKDF (reference sequence). CDR3 sequence: CATSRSETSGRDIQYF. CDR3 in DNA: TGTGCCACCAGCAGATCCGAAACTAGCGGGAGAGACATTCAGTACTTC.

This clone was seen only once. This rearrangement joins TRBV11-1 to TRBJ2-5; a weak D match, TRBD1 (5 bases). CDR3 length: 13 residues. V lost 3 bases to trimming and J lost 5 bases, with 10 bases between them. The germline V gene encodes CDR1 SGHAT and CDR2 FQDESV (reference sequence). CDR3 protein: CASSFAGSETQYF. CDR3 coding DNA: TGTGCCAGCAGCTTTGCAGGGTCTGAGACCCAGTACTTC.

V gene TRBV7-9 combines with J gene TRBJ1-1; D may be TRBD1 (5 bases). The germline V gene has CDR1 SEHNR and CDR2 FQNEAQ (reference sequence). The V end was cut by 5 bases, the J end by 3 bases, with 16 bases between. The CDR3 loop spans 15 amino acids. CDR3 in DNA: TGTGCCAGCAGCCTCTCGGGGGGGATGTACACTGAAGCTTTCTTT. Translated, it gives CASSLSGGMYTEAFF.

This chain joins TRBV18 and TRBJ2-3; 7 bases map to TRBD1. This CDR3 has 15 amino acids. Germline V gene lookup returns CDR1 KGHSH and CDR2 LQKENI. With V trimmed by 5 bases and J by 0 bases, 5 bases remained unmatched. CDR3 region: CASSGGQLSTDTQYF. CDR3 coding DNA: TGTGCCAGCTCAGGGGGACAGCTAAGCACAGATACGCAGTATTTT.

The chain joins TRBV5-1 to TRBJ2-5; 7 bases align to TRBD2. Unmatched junction bases numbered 4, after V lost 3 bases and J lost 2 bases. Germline values: CDR1 SGHRS, CDR2 YFSETQ. This CDR3 spans 14 amino acids. CDR3 region: CASSSGTTQETQYF. The CDR3 DNA reads as TGCGCCAGCAGCTCCGGGACTACGCAAGAGACCCAGTACTTC.

The gene calls are TRBV5-8 and TRBJ1-1; D call uncertain. CDR3 length equals 13 residues. Germline lookup yields CDR1 SGHTS and CDR2 YDEGEE. V was clipped by 1 base and J by 7 bases, with 11 bases between them. CDR3 in amino acids: CASSLSGWVEAFF. DNA for the CDR3: TGTGCCAGCAGCTTGTCGGGGTGGGTTGAAGCTTTCTTT.

V is TRBV4-1 and J is TRBJ2-7; 10 positions match TRBD2. The CDR3 length is 15 residues. Looked up from germline, CDR1 is MGHRA and CDR2 is YSYEKL. Losses at the gene ends were 2 bases for V and 3 bases for J; bases not matched to a gene: 4. CDR3 DNA sequence: TGCGCCAGCAGCCAATTAGCGGGGGGATACTACGAGCAGTACTTC. Its translation: CASSQLAGGYYEQYF.

This clone was seen just once. The rearrangement uses TRBV27 and TRBJ1-1; 8 bases map to TRBD1. V lost 4 bases to trimming and J lost 0 bases; unmatched junction nucleotides: 1. Germline CDR1 and CDR2: MNHEY and SMNVEV (reference sequence). The CDR3 extends over 14 amino acids. The CDR3 loop reads CASSWGQVNTEAFF. CDR3 DNA: TGTGCCAGCAGTTGGGGACAGGTGAACACTGAAGCTTTCTTT.

This clone has more than one count but fewer than ten. The chain employs TRBV30 and TRBJ2-7; the D gene is possibly TRBD1 (6 bases). Trimming took off 0 bases at V and 3 bases at J, with 12 bases between the two ends. The CDR3 extends over 14 amino acids. Germline CDR1 is GTSNPN and CDR2 is SVGIG (reference sequence). In DNA, the CDR3 is TGTGCCTGGAGTGTACAGGGAACTTACTACGAGCAGTACTTC. This sequence encodes CAWSVQGTYYEQYF.

V and J are TRBV5-4 and TRBJ2-3; possible D gene TRBD1, 6 bases. The CDR3 loop spans 16 amino acids. Trimming cost V 5 bases and J 1 base, with 17 bases left between them. Germline-derived CDR1 and CDR2 are SGHNT and YYREEE (reference sequence). The DNA for the CDR3 is TGTGCCAGCAGAATACAGGGTGTCGTTCGCACAGATACGCAGTATTTT. It yields the protein CASRIQGVVRTDTQYF.

The V gene is TRBV7-6, the J gene TRBJ2-2, with 16 bases lining up with TRBD2. The CDR3 sequence is 19 residues long. Germline V gives CDR1 SGHVS, CDR2 FNYEAQ. The V and J ends lost 5 bases and 4 bases, in that order; junction bases with no gene match: 10. The DNA for the CDR3 is TGTGCCAGCAGCCCGCGGCAGGGACTAGCGGGAGGGTCCACCGGGGAGCTGTTTTTT. Its translation: CASSPRQGLAGGSTGELFF.

The chain has TRBV29-1 and TRBJ1-1, with TRBD1 as a possible D gene (5 bases). This CDR3 has 16 residues. V was clipped by 7 bases and J by 1 base, with 22 bases between them. CDR1 is SQVTM and CDR2 is ANQGSEA in the germline V gene. The CDR3: CSARGPGLNSNTEAFF. The CDR3 DNA follows: TGCAGCGCCCGTGGACCAGGGCTTAATTCGAACACTGAAGCTTTCTTT.

The chain is built from TRBV7-3 and TRBJ2-5; TRBD2 aligns across 8 bases. V lost 8 bases, J lost 5 bases, and 10 bases stayed unmatched. Looked up from germline, CDR1 is SGHTA and CDR2 is FQGTGA. This CDR3 contains 14 residues. In nucleotides, the CDR3 is TGTGCCAGCTCCCCGGCTAGCGGGCTTGAGACCCAGTACTTC. This sequence encodes CASSPASGLETQYF.

The V gene is TRBV7-3, the J gene TRBJ1-1; a possible D gene is TRBD1 (5 bases). The CDR3 runs 13 residues. Trimming took 7 bases from V and 1 from J, leaving 10 bases between them. CDR1 and CDR2 (germline): SGHTA, FQGTGA. This CDR3 reads CASKEGANTEAFF. The DNA for the CDR3 is TGTGCCAGCAAGGAAGGGGCGAACACTGAAGCTTTCTTT.

The chain recombines TRBV7-9 with TRBJ1-4; no firm D call. Germline V CDR1 and CDR2: SEHNR, FQNEAQ (reference sequence). The length of the CDR3 is 13 residues. The V gene lost 11 bases and the J gene lost 0 bases, with 10 bases spanning the gap. CDR3 sequence: CALRLSTNEKLFF. CDR3 DNA sequence: TGTGCCCTCAGGCTTTCAACTAATGAAAAACTGTTTTTT.

This chain connects TRBV29-1 to TRBJ2-7; 11 bases are a match to TRBD1. The V gene end was trimmed by 0 bases and the J gene end by 2 bases; junction bases not matched to a gene: 3. Germline CDR1 reads SQVTM; CDR2 reads ANQGSEA. The CDR3 totals 15 residues. The CDR3 here is CSVEDGTGGTYEQYF. As DNA, the CDR3 is TGCAGCGTTGAAGACGGGACAGGGGGAACCTACGAGCAGTACTTC.

The chain employs TRBV5-5 and TRBJ2-1, with a possible D match to TRBD2 (6 bases). Between the trimmed V and J ends, which lost 0 bases and 5 bases, there was a span of 9 bases. Germline V gene data show CDR1 as SGHKS and CDR2 as YYEKEE (reference sequence). There are 14 residues in the CDR3. The CDR3 is CASSLGGLNNEQFF. CDR3 nucleotides: TGTGCCAGCAGCTTGGGTGGACTAAACAATGAGCAGTTCTTC. The variable domain in full, with the rest retrieved from reference TRBV5-5 and TRBJ2-1, is DAGVTQSPTHLIKTRGQQVTLRCSPISGHKSVSWYQQVLGQGPQFIFQYYEKEERGRGNFPDRFSARQFPNYSSELNVNALLLGDSALYLCASSLGGLNNEQFFGPGTRLTVL.

This sequence joins TRBV7-6 and TRBJ1-1; 7 bases are shared with TRBD1. Germline CDR1 SGHVS, CDR2 FNYEAQ. Trimming at V came to 4 bases and at J to 13 bases, leaving 9 bases not matched to a gene. This CDR3 contains 12 residues. The CDR3 loop reads CASSSGQAMYFF. As DNA, the CDR3 is TGTGCCAGCAGCTCAGGACAGGCGATGTATTTCTTT.

This clone is a singleton in its sample. V and J are TRBV28 and TRBJ2-5; 10 positions agree with TRBD2. Germline loops: CDR1 MDHEN, CDR2 SYDVKM. V was clipped by 5 bases and J by 4 bases; unmatched bases: 4. CDR3 length equals 14 residues. CDR3 nucleotides: TGTGCCAGCAGTCCCCGACTAGCGGGAGAGACCCAGTACTTC. Its protein product is CASSPRLAGETQYF.

V usage is TRBV5-1 and J usage is TRBJ2-1, with D possibly TRBD1 on 6 matching bases. From germline, CDR1 is SGHRS and CDR2 YFSETQ. Trimming removed 4 bases at V and 13 bases at J, with 18 bases between. CDR3 length: 13 residues. The CDR3 is CASSAGTGPPQFF. CDR3 DNA sequence: TGCGCCAGCAGCGCAGGAACAGGGCCGCCACAGTTCTTC.

This clone was observed a handful of times. CDR3 nucleotides: TGTGCCAGCAGCTTTACTAGCAACTACGAGCAGTACTTC. Amino acids: CASSFTSNYEQYF. V gene TRBV7-2 combines with J gene TRBJ2-7; a weak D match, TRBD2 (6 bases). CDR3 length: 13 residues. V was trimmed by 3 bases and J by 3 bases, leaving 9 bases between them. CDR1 SGHTA and CDR2 FQGNSA come from the germline V gene.

This chain joins TRBV19 and TRBJ2-1, with 11 bases fitting TRBD2. There are 16 residues in the CDR3. Trimming removed 7 bases from V and 2 bases from J; junction bases left unmatched: 7. Germline V lookup: CDR1 LNHDA, CDR2 SQIVND (reference sequence). For the CDR3, the DNA is TGTGCCAGTACCCTGTTAGCGGGAGGGGCCTACAATGAGCAGTTCTTC. Translated: CASTLLAGGAYNEQFF.

The chain joins TRBV30 to TRBJ1-4, with D unclear. Trimming pared 7 bases from V and 4 bases from J, leaving 10 bases between. Per germline, CDR1 GTSNPN and CDR2 SVGIG (reference sequence). The CDR3 consists of 12 residues. The CDR3 DNA is TGTGCCTCCTCCCCCGGTAATGAAAAACTGTTTTTT. It translates to CASSPGNEKLFF.

A few counts support this clone. The CDR3 region has the DNA TGTGCCAGCAGCCAAGGGACAAGAGTGACTGAAGCTTTCTTT. Translation gives CASSQGTRVTEAFF. The chain links TRBV4-2 to TRBJ1-1; tentative D call: TRBD1 (5 bases). The V gene's germline CDR1 is LGHNA and CDR2 YNFKEQ. Between the trimmed V and J ends, which lost 1 base and 5 bases, there was a span of 11 bases. This CDR3 spans 14 amino acids.

This chain joins TRBV5-1 and TRBJ1-2, with D tentatively TRBD1 (5 bases). Per germline, CDR1 SGHRS and CDR2 YFSETQ. Trimming cost V 0 bases and J 4 bases, with 16 bases left between them. CDR3 length: 16 amino acids. The CDR3 coding sequence is TGCGCCAGCAGCTTGGGAGCCTCTGGGGGGTCCTATGGCTACACCTTC. Its protein is CASSLGASGGSYGYTF.

The chain has TRBV7-6 and TRBJ2-7; TRBD1 might be the D (5 bases). V was pared by 3 bases and J by 2 bases, with 26 bases between. Germline CDR1 reads SGHVS; CDR2 reads FNYEAQ. This CDR3 region has 19 residues. CDR3: CASSFGSVRQGKATYEQYF. The CDR3 DNA is TGTGCCAGCAGCTTCGGTTCGGTTCGCCAGGGAAAGGCCACCTACGAGCAGTACTTC.

The genes are TRBV19 and TRBJ1-1; D not resolved. V gave up 7 bases and J gave up 4 bases, with 13 bases separating them. The CDR3 has 13 amino acids. Germline lookup yields CDR1 LNHDA and CDR2 SQIVND (reference sequence). DNA of the CDR3: TGTGCCAGTAACGAGGGAGTGGCCACTGAAGCTTTCTTT. Its protein is CASNEGVATEAFF.

The chain recombines TRBV18 with TRBJ2-3, with 8 bases matching TRBD2. Germline lookup yields CDR1 KGHSH and CDR2 LQKENI. This CDR3 has 16 amino acids. Unmatched junction bases numbered 6, after V lost 3 bases and J lost 1 base. CDR3 residues: CASSPLAGPGTDTQYF. CDR3 in DNA: TGTGCCAGCTCACCCTTAGCGGGGCCAGGCACAGATACGCAGTATTTT.